Listed here are 21 T cell receptor beta chains from one sample, sequenced in a study of T cell repertoires in cytomegalovirus infection. MiXCR, run by TCRdb on the reads, gives a single entry per CDR3 protein. In the table there are some 170,000 distinct CDR3 sequences, 17% of which are singletons. Material for sequencing was CD8+ T cells from PBMCs. The receptor set was obtained from a human donor in good health (CMV status not recorded). Some clones in this sample may be carry-over from other donors' samples.

This clonotype was seen a handful of times. The V gene is TRBV4-2, the J gene TRBJ2-3, with D perhaps matching TRBD1 (6 bases). CDR1 and CDR2 from the germline V gene are LGHNA and YNFKEQ. CDR3 size: 19 residues. The V end was cut by 4 bases, the J end by 0 bases, with 23 bases between. The CDR3 DNA is TGTGCCAGCAGCCCTACCACAAATCCGGACAGTTTTAGCACAGATACGCAGTATTTT. As protein: CASSPTTNPDSFSTDTQYF.

V is TRBV20-1 and J is TRBJ1-1; 8 bases are a match to TRBD1. Trimming took 3 bases from V and 3 from J; bases not matched to a gene: 9. This CDR3 is built from 15 residues. The germline CDR1 and CDR2 sequences are DFQATT and SNEGSKA (reference sequence). The CDR3 protein is CSASRWGQDYTEAFF. In DNA form, the CDR3 reads TGCAGTGCTAGTAGGTGGGGACAGGATTACACTGAAGCTTTCTTT.

This rearrangement joins TRBV29-1 to TRBJ1-1; D unclear. The CDR3 is 13 residues long. The ends were cut back, 3 bases at V and 0 bases at J, with 8 bases in the middle. Germline V gene sequence: CDR1 SQVTM, CDR2 ANQGSEA. The chain's CDR3 is CSVEGTVNTEAFF. The CDR3 bases are TGCAGCGTTGAGGGAACGGTGAACACTGAAGCTTTCTTT.

This clonotype was observed a handful of times. J is TRBJ2-2 and V is TRBV11-2; 8 bases are shared with TRBD1. J was trimmed by 3 bases and V by 0 bases; bases with no gene match: 6. Germline CDR1 reads SGHAT; CDR2 reads FQNNGV. This CDR3 spans 17 amino acids. CDR3 coding DNA: TGTGCCAGCAGCTTAGATGAGACAGGGGTGCACACCGGGGAGCTGTTTTTT. Its protein is CASSLDETGVHTGELFF.

In its sample, this clonotype was seen many times. The rearrangement uses TRBV7-9 and TRBJ1-1; D might be TRBD1 (5 bases). This CDR3 is 15 amino acids long. V was trimmed by 4 bases and J by 5 bases, leaving 17 bases between them. Germline V gene sequence: CDR1 SEHNR, CDR2 FQNEAQ (reference sequence). The CDR3 loop reads CASSSVSGSQTEAFF. The CDR3 DNA is TGTGCCAGCAGCTCCGTCTCAGGGAGCCAAACTGAAGCTTTCTTT.

This clonotype appeared a few times. The rearrangement links TRBV27 to TRBJ1-3; unclear D gene. CDR3 length equals 13 residues. V was shortened by 5 bases and J by 4 bases, with 9 bases between the two germline ends. CDR1 is MNHEY and CDR2 is SMNVEV in the germline V gene (reference sequence). This CDR3 is CASSGDFGNTIYF. CDR3 coding DNA: TGTGCCAGCAGTGGGGATTTCGGAAACACCATATATTTT.

This chain links TRBV11-2 with TRBJ2-5; the match to TRBD2 covers 8 bases. The CDR3 spans 16 residues. Germline CDR1 SGHAT, CDR2 FQNNGV. After removal of 11 bases from V and 7 bases from J, the junction contained 21 bases not matched to a gene. Written as DNA, the CDR3 is TGTGCCGTCGGGGGGGGGACTAGAGCCAGGCCAGGGACCCAGTACTTC. It encodes CAVGGGTRARPGTQYF.

CDR3 sequence reads: CASRPTGNEQFF. The CDR3 DNA is TGTGCCAGCAGACCGACAGGGAATGAGCAGTTCTTC. The chain combines TRBV6-2 or TRBV6-3 with TRBJ2-1; 7 nucleotides match TRBD1. Germline loops: CDR1 MNHEY, CDR2 SVGEGT. The CDR3 has 12 residues. V dropped 6 bases and J dropped 7; count of bases not matched to a gene: 3.

In its sample, this clonotype was seen a few times. At one end, the junction sequence differs from germline, possibly due to a read error. The CDR3 protein is CGSSTRQDQAIYGYTF. CDR3 nucleotides: TGTGGCAGCAGTACCCGACAGGACCAAGCGATCTATGGCTACACCTTC. The chain recombines TRBV6-2 or TRBV6-3 with TRBJ1-2; a possible D gene is TRBD1 (6 bases). There are 16 residues in the CDR3. Germline assignment: CDR1 MNHEY and CDR2 SVGEGT.

This clonotype has only a few counts. This chain connects TRBV19 to TRBJ1-1, with 9 bases matching TRBD1. The CDR3 sequence is 15 residues long. With V trimmed by 7 bases and J by 0 bases, 6 bases remained unmatched. CDR1 and CDR2 from the germline V gene are LNHDA and SQIVND (reference sequence). The CDR3 DNA sequence: TGTGCCAGTACCGCTACAGGGGGCATGAACACTGAAGCTTTCTTT. This codes for CASTATGGMNTEAFF. Combining the CDR3 with reference TRBV19 and TRBJ1-1 gives the whole variable domain DGGITQSPKYLFRKEGQNVTLSCEQNLNHDAMYWYRQDPGQGLRLIYYSQIVNDFQKGDIAEGYSVSREKKESFPLTVTSAQKNPTAFYLCASTATGGMNTEAFFGQGTRLTVV.

V gene TRBV2 combines with J gene TRBJ2-1, with TRBD2 identical over 7 bases. The V gene's germline CDR1 is SNHLY and CDR2 FYNNEI. J lost 0 bases, V lost 3 bases, and 2 bases had no gene match. This CDR3 contains 15 residues. The CDR3 sequence is CASSDTSVSYNEQFF. The CDR3 nucleotides are TGTGCCAGCAGTGACACTAGCGTCTCCTACAATGAGCAGTTCTTC.

This clonotype came up a few times. The chain links TRBV7-9 to TRBJ2-1; 11 bases are shared with TRBD2. CDR1 and CDR2 from the germline V gene are SEHNR and FQNEAQ (reference sequence). J was trimmed by 5 bases and V by 1 base; bases with no gene match: 4. CDR3 length: 16 amino acids. The CDR3 protein is CASSLVGTSGDNEQFF. CDR3 DNA sequence: TGTGCCAGCAGCTTAGTGGGGACTAGCGGAGACAATGAGCAGTTCTTC.

About this clonotype: One end of the junction is discordant with germline, which a read error may explain. The chain carries TRBV7-9 and TRBJ2-7, with TRBD1 matching 10 bases. This CDR3 has 13 residues. Germline V lookup: CDR1 SEHNR, CDR2 FQNEAQ (reference sequence). CDR3 region: CASSGTGVTEEYF. The CDR3, as DNA: TGTGCCAGCAGCGGGACAGGGGTCACCGAGGAGTACTTC. The full variable domain, in which reference TRBV7-9 and TRBJ2-7 provide the parts outside the CDR3, is DTGVSQNPRHKITKRGQNVTFRCDPISEHNRLYWYRQTLGQGPEFLTYFQNEAQLEKSRLLSDRFSAERPKGSFSTLEIQRTEQGDSAMYLCASSGTGVTEEYFGPGTRLTVT.

This clonotype occurred a few times. This rearrangement joins TRBV6-1 to TRBJ2-5, with 7 bases aligning to TRBD1. The CDR3 extends over 12 amino acids. J was trimmed by 6 bases and V by 6 bases; bases with no gene match: 4. Germline V lookup: CDR1 MNHNS, CDR2 SASEGT. In DNA form, the CDR3 reads TGTGCCAGCAGGAGACAGGGACAGACCCAGTACTTC. It yields the protein CASRRQGQTQYF.

The rearrangement joins TRBV20-1 to TRBJ2-2; weak D call: TRBD2 (6 bases). Trimming shortened V by 0 bases and J by 5 bases, and 16 bases separated the two germline ends. Germline values: CDR1 DFQATT, CDR2 SNEGSKA (reference sequence). This CDR3 is built from 16 residues. The CDR3 loop reads CSARDFRAGRTGELFF. In DNA, the CDR3 is TGCAGTGCTAGAGATTTTAGGGCAGGGAGGACCGGGGAGCTGTTTTTT.

There are a few counts of this clonotype. The chain recombines TRBV4-3 with TRBJ2-2, with D perhaps being TRBD1 or TRBD2 (5 bases each). The germline CDR1 and CDR2 sequences are LGHNA and YSLEER. This CDR3 comprises 15 residues. V was cut by 2 bases and J by 3 bases, with 10 bases left in between. The CDR3 sequence is CASSQHLGDTGELFF. The CDR3 DNA sequence: TGCGCCAGCAGCCAACACTTGGGGGACACCGGGGAGCTGTTTTTT.

This clonotype was found a few times. The chain uses TRBV14 and TRBJ2-5; D may correspond to TRBD1 or TRBD2 (5 bases each). There are 15 residues in the CDR3. Trimming stripped 2 bases from V and 2 bases from J, with 12 bases between. Per germline, CDR1 SGHDN and CDR2 FVKESK. The CDR3 nucleotides are TGTGCCAGCAGCCAAAATGACTGGGGGCAAGAGACCCAGTACTTC. Protein product: CASSQNDWGQETQYF.

In its sample, this clonotype was seen a few times. The rearrangement uses TRBV4-1 and TRBJ2-7; TRBD1 might be the D (5 bases). CDR1 and CDR2 from the germline V gene are MGHRA and YSYEKL. Trimming stripped 1 base from V and 3 bases from J, with 16 bases between. The CDR3 is made up of 16 amino acids. CDR3 coding DNA: TGCGCCAGCAGCCAAGGGATCCTGGACATCAACTACGAGCAGTACTTC. It translates to CASSQGILDINYEQYF.

This clonotype was seen a few times. This chain connects TRBV7-9 to TRBJ2-2, with D perhaps matching TRBD1 (6 bases). Trimming took off 5 bases at V and 1 base at J, with 14 bases between the two ends. CDR3 size: 16 residues. Looked up from germline, CDR1 is SEHNR and CDR2 is FQNEAQ (reference sequence). CDR3 amino acids: CASSAPGQKNTGELFF. CDR3 sequence (DNA): TGTGCCAGCAGCGCCCCCGGACAGAAGAACACCGGGGAGCTGTTTTTT.

This clonotype has more than one count but fewer than ten. The chain is built from TRBV12-5 and TRBJ2-7; 10 nucleotides align to TRBD1. J gave up 5 bases and V 5 bases, and 6 bases lay outside the gene matches. The CDR3 spans 14 residues. The V gene's germline CDR1 is LGHNT and CDR2 FRNRAP. The CDR3 region has the DNA TGTGCTAGTGGTACCGGACAGGGGGTAGACGAGCAGTACTTC. It is translated as CASGTGQGVDEQYF. Full variable domain (rest looked up from reference TRBV12-5 and TRBJ2-7): DARVTQTPRHKVTEMGQEVTMRCQPILGHNTVFWYRQTMMQGLELLAYFRNRAPLDDSGMPKDRFSAEMPDATLATLKIQPSEPRDSAVYFCASGTGQGVDEQYFGPGTRLTVT.

The chain combines TRBV25-1 with TRBJ2-3, with D perhaps TRBD2 (6 bases). V dropped 6 bases and J dropped 5 bases, with 21 bases sitting between them. The CDR3 is made up of 16 amino acids. Germline V gene lookup returns CDR1 MGHDK and CDR2 SYGVNS. The CDR3 is CASRLKGGGLRDTQYF. The DNA for the CDR3 is TGTGCCAGCAGGTTAAAGGGTGGAGGGTTGAGAGATACGCAGTATTTT.